The 20 T cell receptor beta chains below all came from one sample that was sequenced in a study of CXCR3-negative and CXCR3-positive naive CD8 T cells. Findings and caveats of the study: Researchers report that CXCR3-positive naive cells carry more hydrophobic TRB CDR3s than CXCR3-negative naive cells.

Their antigen targets remain unknown. The authors made the TRB cDNA libraries by 5' RACE using UMI labels. TCRdb reanalyzed the 5' RACE reads, giving one entry per CDR3 protein sequence and no DNA. The table lists 55,000 to 75,000 distinct CDR3 sequences. Specimen: naive CXCR3+ CD8+ T cells from blood. Subset defined: CD45RO-CCR7+CD27+CD95- naive CD8+ T cells expressing CXCR3 (TNR3+). The origin of the receptors is a human donor in good health. Some clones in this sample may be carry-over from other donors' samples.

This rearrangement joins TRBV12-3 or TRBV12-4 to TRBJ1-1; TCRdb picks TRBD1, but there is no DNA to check that call. This CDR3 has 17 residues. CDR3: CASSPGDRPARNTEAFF.

V usage is TRBV10-3 and J usage is TRBJ2-3. Germline V lookup: CDR1 ENHRY, CDR2 SYGVKD. The CDR3 length is 15 residues. CDR3 amino acids: CAISEGVLGTDTQYF.

The rearrangement joins TRBV24-1 to TRBJ1-2; TCRdb indicates TRBD1, and absent DNA this call remains unverified. The CDR3 length is 14 residues. CDR1 is KGHDR, CDR2 SFDVKD, per germline. CDR3: CATSEADRGNGYTF.

The V and J genes are TRBV4-3 and TRBJ1-4. Germline CDR1 LGHNA, CDR2 YSLEER. The CDR3 covers 15 residues. The CDR3 sequence: CASSQDSVNDEKLFF.

This clonotype is identified as medium-sized from frequency. J is TRBJ2-6 and V is TRBV10-3; TCRdb reports TRBD1, a call that lacks DNA to check it against. The germline gives CDR1 ENHRY, CDR2 SYGVKD. The CDR3 sequence is 18 residues long. The CDR3 here is CAISEIEVRGSGANVLTF.

The chain recombines TRBV7-2 with TRBJ1-2; as DNA is missing, the TRBD1 call by TCRdb cannot be tested. Germline values: CDR1 SGHTA, CDR2 FQGNSA. The length of the CDR3 is 16 residues. This chain's CDR3 is CASSPDQGNLYYGYTF.

The chain combines TRBV29-1 with TRBJ1-5; there is no DNA to check the TCRdb D call of TRBD1. The CDR3 loop spans 16 amino acids. From germline, CDR1 is SQVTM and CDR2 ANQGSEA. CDR3 residues: CRVVEGGQGVNQPQHF.

The CDR3 sequence is CASSNGGRASEQFF. This chain links TRBV21-1 with TRBJ2-1; lacking DNA, the TRBD2 call made by TCRdb goes unchecked. TRBV21-1 is classified as a pseudogene. The CDR3 runs to 14 residues.

CDR3 sequence: CASSSHPNMNTEAFF. V usage is TRBV9 and J usage is TRBJ1-1. Germline V gene lookup returns CDR1 SGDLS and CDR2 YYNGEE. CDR3 size: 15 residues. Using reference TRBV9 and TRBJ1-1 for the parts outside the CDR3, the full variable domain is DSGVTQTPKHLITATGQRVTLRCSPRSGDLSVYWYQQSLDQGLQFLIQYYNGEERAKGNILERFSAQQFPDLHSELNLSSLELGDSALYFCASSSHPNMNTEAFFGQGTRLTVV.

The gene calls are TRBV6-4 and TRBJ2-1; lacking DNA, the TRBD2 call made by TCRdb goes unchecked. This CDR3 contains 15 residues. The germline gives CDR1 MRHNA, CDR2 SNTAGT. CDR3: CASSGEGGSYNEQFF.

V usage is TRBV9 and J usage is TRBJ1-2. Germline V CDR1 and CDR2: SGDLS, YYNGEE. The CDR3 is 13 residues long. CDR3 loop: CASNEGGSYGYTF.

This chain connects TRBV11-2 to TRBJ2-1; TCRdb lists TRBD1, though no DNA is available to test this call. The CDR3 has 18 amino acids. Germline V gives CDR1 SGHAT, CDR2 FQNNGV. This CDR3 is CASSLRPRTSYSYNEQFF. Full variable domain (remainder filled in from reference TRBV11-2 and TRBJ2-1): EAGVAQSPRYKIIEKRQSVAFWCNPISGHATLYWYQQILGQGPKLLIQFQNNGVVDDSQLPKDRFSAERLKGVDSTLKIQPAKLEDSAVYLCASSLRPRTSYSYNEQFFGPGTRLTVL.

Here the CDR3 reads CASSLTSDRENIQYF. The chain has TRBV14 and TRBJ2-4; checking the TCRdb D call of TRBD1 is not possible without DNA. The CDR3 is 15 amino acids. Per germline, CDR1 SGHDN and CDR2 FVKESK.

V and J are TRBV10-1 and TRBJ1-1. This CDR3 is 14 amino acids long. Germline CDR1 is WNHNN and CDR2 is SYGVQD (reference sequence). The CDR3 sequence is CASSVGYGNTEAFF.

This chain links TRBV7-9 with TRBJ2-7. CDR1 is SEHNR and CDR2 is FQNEAQ in the germline V gene (reference sequence). CDR3 length: 12 residues. CDR3 protein: CASSFIIYEQYF.

The V and J genes are TRBV12-3 or TRBV12-4 and TRBJ2-7; the TRBD1 assignment by TCRdb is unverifiable without DNA. This CDR3 contains 13 residues. The CDR3 region is CASRGTGQYEQYF.

The V call is TRBV29-1, the J call TRBJ1-1; TCRdb names TRBD1, which stays unverified in the absence of DNA. Per germline, CDR1 SQVTM and CDR2 ANQGSEA. CDR3 length: 15 amino acids. Here the CDR3 reads CSVLTGDRGDTEAFF.

V usage is TRBV28 and J usage is TRBJ1-5. The germline V gene has CDR1 MDHEN and CDR2 SYDVKM. This CDR3 region has 17 residues. CDR3 amino acids: CASRPHTAVPSSEPQHF.

The chain couples TRBV4-3 to TRBJ2-1; TCRdb's D call of TRBD2 is untestable without DNA. Germline CDR1 is LGHNA and CDR2 is YSLEER. CDR3 length: 17 residues. Here the CDR3 reads CASSQDEGPSSYNEQFF.

The chain carries TRBV7-3 and TRBJ1-1; the TRBD1 assignment by TCRdb is unverifiable without DNA. Germline V gene sequence: CDR1 SGHTA, CDR2 FQGTGA. CDR3 size: 13 residues. This chain's CDR3 is CASRSTGGLEALF.